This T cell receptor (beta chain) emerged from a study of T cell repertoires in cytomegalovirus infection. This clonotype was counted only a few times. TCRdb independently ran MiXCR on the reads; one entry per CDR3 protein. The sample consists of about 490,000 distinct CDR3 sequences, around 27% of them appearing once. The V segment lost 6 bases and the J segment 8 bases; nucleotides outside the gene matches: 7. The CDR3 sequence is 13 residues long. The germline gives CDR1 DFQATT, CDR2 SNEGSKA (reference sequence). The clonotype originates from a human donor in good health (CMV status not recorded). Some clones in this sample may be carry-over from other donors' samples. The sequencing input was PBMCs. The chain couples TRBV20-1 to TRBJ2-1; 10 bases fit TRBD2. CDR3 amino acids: CSAPLAGADEQFF. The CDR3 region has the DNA TGCAGTGCCCCCCTAGCGGGAGCCGATGAGCAGTTCTTC.